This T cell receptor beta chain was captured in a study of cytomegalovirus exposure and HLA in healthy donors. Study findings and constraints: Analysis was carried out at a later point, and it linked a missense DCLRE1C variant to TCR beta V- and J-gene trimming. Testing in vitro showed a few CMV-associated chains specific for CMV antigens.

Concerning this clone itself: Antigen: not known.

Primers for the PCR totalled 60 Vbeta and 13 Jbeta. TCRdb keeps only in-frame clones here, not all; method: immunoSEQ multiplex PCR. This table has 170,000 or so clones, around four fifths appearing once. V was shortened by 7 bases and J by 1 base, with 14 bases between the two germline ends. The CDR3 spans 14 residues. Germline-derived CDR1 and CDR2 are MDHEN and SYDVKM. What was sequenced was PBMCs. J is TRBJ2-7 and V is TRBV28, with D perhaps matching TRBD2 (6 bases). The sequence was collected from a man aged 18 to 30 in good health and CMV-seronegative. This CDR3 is CASTFRDSSYEQYF. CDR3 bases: TGTGCCAGCACCTTCCGGGACTCATCCTACGAGCAGTACTTC.